This paragraph covers one T cell receptor (beta chain) sequence. What this receptor recognizes is not known. No much larger clone is present one base from it, and per-base qualities are unavailable. TCRbeta CDR3 regions were amplified from genomic DNA by means of the immunoSEQ Assay, a bias-controlled multiplex PCR. In the source study's methods: Nucleated cell counts per sample were estimated from amplification of reference gene primers within the assay. Sequence reads were collapsed and filtered to measure the absolute abundance of every unique TCRbeta CDR3 rearrangement. For each sample, productive Simpson clonality was calculated by taking the square root of Simpson's diversity index across productive rearrangements. TCRdb retrieved this table from immuneACCESS and kept in-frame rearrangements only. Not all clones are present; in checked studies, unresolved V genes account for under half, and no reason is known for the remainder. That table gives V, J and clone size, and the DNA gave D and trimming. This sample lists fewer than 350,000 clones; 80% to 90% were detected once. Roughly 4.2% of the sample goes to the ten largest clones.

V and J are trimmed by 3 bases and 0 bases, and the gene matches miss 16 bases of the junction. The CDR3 runs 20 residues from the cysteine to the phenylalanine. The retained sequence is limited to the CDR3, 60 bases, with the frame set at the first base. The germline V gene (reference sequence) provides CDR1 MNHEY and CDR2 SMNVEV. Participants in the prospective study were aged about 18 to 95 years, lived in 20 to 30 United States geographic areas, and enrolled through a virtual design. In the prospective study, participants were assigned to cohorts based on the clinical history participants reported in a screening survey and a study questionnaire. In the prospective study, whole blood, serum and a nasopharyngeal or oropharyngeal swab were collected from each participant by mobile phlebotomists. Participants in the prospective study had the option to provide additional blood draws and questionnaires over a 2-month period. Before DNA extraction, blood samples from the prospective study were shipped at room temperature or frozen.

The data were taken from a study of blood T cell repertoires in COVID-19 (dated by TCRdb to the early 2020s). With regard to the full study: The collaborator samples originated in the United States, Italy and Spain and spanned the acute and convalescent phases of COVID-19. Sample metadata almost always included a de-identified subject ID, COVID-19 status, age in years and sex. The repertoires were made available in a free public database intended to serve as a resource for research on the immune response to SARS-CoV-2. Where available, HLA class I and class II types were obtained from metadata supplied by the sample provider rather than from assay-based typing. Subjects who had been exposed to COVID-19, were actively infected with it, or had recovered from it provided the deeply sampled blood TCRbeta repertoires that made up the dataset. Samples were obtained from the ongoing ImmuneRACE study (first 160 participants) and from 950 to 1,500 subjects provided by 6 global collaborators. The material from the prospective study consisted of cDNA or gDNA derived from T cells, B-cell-depleted T cells, or PBMCs. The research as a whole found: The amount of clinical and demographic metadata varied by source and participant and was provided uncurated.

This receptor was obtained from a woman between 40 and 55 years old with acute COVID-19. What was sequenced was PBMCs or T cells enriched from blood (not recorded which). The sequence joins TRBV27 to TRBJ1-4, with 7 bases aligning to TRBD1. DNA sequence: TGTGCCAGCAGTTTCCCTGCCCTACAGGGGTGGTTGGCAACTAATGAAAAACTGTTTTTT. Translation gives CASSFPALQGWLATNEKLFF.